The 14 T cell receptor beta chains in this list originate from one sample, sequenced in a study of blood T cell repertoires in COVID-19. This table comes from immunoSEQ multiplex PCR, and its TCRdb copy is limited to in-frame clones, with some not included. The sample lists approximately 150,000 clones, about 84% occurring once. Sample: PBMCs or T cells enriched from blood (not recorded which). The receptors derive from a woman in her 40s with acute COVID-19.

The CDR3 reads CASSPDGQLNTEAFF. The CDR3 DNA reads as TGTGCCAGCTCACCAGACGGACAGCTAAACACTGAAGCTTTCTTT. The chain couples TRBV18 to TRBJ1-1, with D maybe TRBD1 (6 bases). V was pared by 2 bases and J by 2 bases, with 12 bases between. From germline, CDR1 is KGHSH and CDR2 LQKENI. The CDR3 spans 15 residues.

The chain combines TRBV19 with TRBJ2-5; 7 bases map to TRBD2. CDR1 and CDR2 from the germline V gene are LNHDA and SQIVND (reference sequence). The V and J ends lost 3 bases and 4 bases, in that order; junction bases with no gene match: 5. The CDR3 has 14 amino acids. The CDR3 DNA sequence: TGTGCCAGTAGTATTTCGGGGGGAAGAGAGACCCAGTACTTC. It yields the protein CASSISGGRETQYF.

The CDR3 is CAISESTGGGGMFGYTF. The CDR3 DNA follows: TGTGCCATCAGTGAGTCGACCGGCGGGGGCGGGATGTTTGGCTACACCTTC. The gene calls are TRBV10-3 and TRBJ1-2, with D maybe TRBD1 (6 bases). The CDR3 contains 17 residues. The germline gives CDR1 ENHRY, CDR2 SYGVKD. Trimming took 0 bases from V and 7 from J, leaving 21 bases between them.

V usage is TRBV5-6 and J usage is TRBJ2-7; perhaps TRBD2 as D (6 bases). The CDR3 sequence is 13 residues long. V lost 0 bases to trimming and J lost 6 bases, with 10 bases between them. Germline V gene sequence: CDR1 SGHDT, CDR2 YYEEEE. In nucleotides, the CDR3 is TGTGCCAGCAGCTTGGATCGGGACTCCGAGCAGTACGTC. It specifies CASSLDRDSEQYV.

The chain has TRBV12-5 and TRBJ2-1, with TRBD2 as a possible D gene (6 bases). The V and J ends lost 6 bases and 4 bases respectively, with 16 bases between them. Germline lookup yields CDR1 LGHNT and CDR2 FRNRAP. This CDR3 is 15 amino acids long. The CDR3 sequence is CASGERRARYNEQFF. CDR3 sequence (DNA): TGTGCTAGTGGCGAGAGGAGGGCCCGTTACAATGAGCAGTTCTTC.

A remark on this clone: The sample has other DNA sequences that encode this CDR3 too. This chain links TRBV5-1 with TRBJ1-2; unclear D gene. This CDR3 spans 13 amino acids. Germline V lookup: CDR1 SGHRS, CDR2 YFSETQ. The V end lost 4 bases, the J end lost 4 bases, and 11 bases lay between the germline ends. The CDR3 here is CASSPGSGYGYTF. The CDR3, as DNA: TGCGCCAGCAGCCCTGGGTCAGGCTATGGCTACACCTTC.

The CDR3 here is CAWGGDSRGTSGRETQYF. The CDR3 coding sequence is TGTGCCTGGGGAGGGGACAGCCGCGGGACTAGCGGGAGGGAGACGCAGTATTTT. This chain joins TRBV30 and TRBJ2-3; 16 positions match TRBD2. CDR1 and CDR2 from the germline V gene are GTSNPN and SVGIG (reference sequence). This CDR3 is 18 amino acids long. V shed 5 bases, J shed 9 bases, and the junction held 17 bases outside the gene matches.

The chain is built from TRBV24-1 and TRBJ2-7; 11 bases align to TRBD2. CDR3 length: 21 residues. Trimming removed 4 bases from V and 1 base from J; junction bases left unmatched: 20. Per the germline V gene, CDR1 is KGHDR and CDR2 is SFDVKD. The DNA for the CDR3 is TGTGCCACCAGTGACGCACGTCCGGGACTAGCGGTCGCCTTGAAATCCTACGAGCAGTACGTC. Amino acids: CATSDARPGLAVALKSYEQYV.

The count of this clone is one. V and J are TRBV5-4 and TRBJ2-3; 9 bases are a match to TRBD2. With 4 bases clipped from V and 4 bases from J, the junction kept 10 bases outside the gene matches. CDR1 SGHNT and CDR2 YYREEE come from the germline V gene (reference sequence). This CDR3 has 16 amino acids. In DNA form, the CDR3 reads TGTGCCAGCAGCACCCAAGCGGGACTAGCTTCAGATACGCAGTATTTT. Translated: CASSTQAGLASDTQYF. Full variable domain (rest looked up from reference TRBV5-4 and TRBJ2-3): ETGVTQSPTHLIKTRGQQVTLRCSSQSGHNTVSWYQQALGQGPQFIFQYYREEENGRGNFPPRFSGLQFPNYSSELNVNALELDDSALYLCASSTQAGLASDTQYFGPGTRLTVL.

Only one count was recorded for this clone. Germline is not matched at one junction end, which may reflect a read error. This sequence joins TRBV11-1 and TRBJ2-1; 13 bases map to TRBD2. CDR3 length: 19 amino acids. Looked up from germline, CDR1 is SGHAT and CDR2 is FQDESV (reference sequence). The CDR3 bases are TGTGCCAGCAGCATAGCCGGGACTAGCGGGGTGAGCTCCTACAATGAGCAGTTCTTC. It encodes CASSIAGTSGVSSYNEQFF.

The J gene is TRBJ1-2, the V gene TRBV5-1, with 7 bases lining up with TRBD1. V trimming: 0 bases; J trimming: 4 bases; junction bases outside the gene matches: 6. The CDR3 is 15 amino acids. Germline lookup yields CDR1 SGHRS and CDR2 YFSETQ. The CDR3 loop reads CASSLASAGGYGYTF. DNA of the CDR3: TGCGCCAGCAGCTTGGCCTCGGCAGGGGGCTATGGCTACACCTTC.

The chain joins TRBV7-8 to TRBJ1-4; TRBD1 matches at 9 bases. Trimming took 4 bases from V and 0 from J; bases not matched to a gene: 3. The CDR3 has 16 amino acids. Per germline, CDR1 SGHVS and CDR2 FQNEAQ. The CDR3 protein is CASSSRDRATNEKLFF. The CDR3 DNA reads as TGTGCCAGCAGCTCCCGGGACAGGGCAACTAATGAAAAACTGTTTTTT.

The table lists this clone with a few counts. This chain joins TRBV3-1 (or the pseudogene TRBV3-2) and TRBJ1-1, with D unresolved. This CDR3 spans 13 amino acids. Trimming removed 5 bases from V and 2 bases from J, with 9 bases in between. Germline CDR1 and CDR2: LGHDT and YNNKEL (reference sequence). In DNA, the CDR3 is TGTGCCAGCAGCTTTAACACCAACACTGAAGCTTTCTTT. Encoded protein: CASSFNTNTEAFF.

The gene calls are TRBV19 and TRBJ2-3, with TRBD2 identical over 7 bases. The CDR3 runs to 19 residues. Per germline, CDR1 LNHDA and CDR2 SQIVND (reference sequence). V dropped 1 base and J dropped 2; count of bases not matched to a gene: 15. In DNA form, the CDR3 reads TGTGCCAGTAGTATAGTCTATTTAGGGACGGGAGGATACACAGATACGCAGTATTTT. Its protein product is CASSIVYLGTGGYTDTQYF.